This T cell receptor (beta chain) was captured by sequencing in a study of blood T cell repertoires in COVID-19. Study details: The origin of the acute and convalescent COVID-19 samples was the United States, Italy and Spain. T cells, B-cell-depleted T cells, or PBMCs supplied cDNA or gDNA.

With 3 bases removed from V and 10 bases from J, the gap between germline ends came to 7 bases. The CDR3 has 11 amino acids. CDR1 is MNHEY and CDR2 is SVGAGI in the germline V gene. Measured with immunoSEQ multiplex PCR; TCRdb has only the in-frame clones, and not every one. The top ten clones hold 8% to 9% of a sample with about 68,000 clones, approximately 88% of them seen once. The source of this sequence is a man aged 50-60 years with active COVID-19. The sample taken for sequencing was peripheral blood. The chain joins TRBV6-5 to TRBJ1-3; D is unclear. For the CDR3, the DNA is TGTGCCAGCAGTTATTCCGGGACCATATATTTT. The encoded protein is CASSYSGTIYF.